These T cell receptor beta chains were read from a single sample in a study of blood T cell repertoires in COVID-19. Clones were sequenced by immunoSEQ multiplex PCR, and TCRdb holds only the in-frame ones, with some missing. Of about 130,000 clones in the sample, around 88% were seen once. What was sequenced was peripheral blood. These receptors were taken from a man in his sixties with COVID-19, enrolled during active disease. CDR3s include the opening cysteine and the closing phenylalanine or tryptophan. The D gene is left open where the match is weak. Part of the rows lack a size; the others show once, few, many or a class for expanded clones.

d_gene: .; abundance: .; j_gene: TRBJ1-5; v_gene: TRBV19; CDR3aa: CASKAPGSGYQPQHF; CDR3nt: TGTGCCAGTAAGGCCCCAGGTAGCGGATATCAGCCCCAGCATTTT
d_gene: .; abundance: .; j_gene: TRBJ1-5; v_gene: TRBV29-1; CDR3aa: CSATSSTGPNQPQHF; CDR3nt: TGCAGCGCCACCTCAAGTACAGGGCCTAATCAGCCCCAGCATTTT
d_gene: .; abundance: .; j_gene: TRBJ1-5; v_gene: TRBV6-5; CDR3aa: CASRSGTLGGQPQHF; CDR3nt: TGTGCCAGTAGATCGGGGACTTTAGGTGGTCAGCCCCAGCATTTT
d_gene: .; abundance: .; j_gene: TRBJ1-2; v_gene: TRBV6-6; CDR3aa: CASSPPGQRSSSGYTF; CDR3nt: TGTGCCAGCAGTCCCCCCGGACAGAGGAGCAGTTCTGGCTACACCTTC
d_gene: TRBD1; abundance: .; j_gene: TRBJ1-2; v_gene: TRBV11-2; CDR3aa: CASSYRDRGPYTF; CDR3nt: TGTGCCAGCAGCTACCGGGACAGGGGGCCCTACACCTTC
d_gene: TRBD1; abundance: .; j_gene: TRBJ1-2; v_gene: TRBV30; CDR3aa: CAWSLTGDGYTF; CDR3nt: TGTGCCTGGAGTCTTACAGGGGACGGCTACACCTTC
d_gene: TRBD1; abundance: .; j_gene: TRBJ1-2; v_gene: TRBV18; CDR3aa: CASSSGQGAYGYTF; CDR3nt: TGTGCCAGCTCATCAGGACAGGGGGCCTATGGCTACACCTTC
d_gene: TRBD2; abundance: .; j_gene: TRBJ2-3; v_gene: TRBV10-1; CDR3aa: CASSLSGGDTQYF; CDR3nt: TGCGCCAGCAGTCTTAGCGGGGGCGATACGCAGTATTTT
d_gene: .; abundance: .; j_gene: TRBJ1-5; v_gene: TRBV6-5; CDR3aa: CASSYLNSFNQPQHF; CDR3nt: TGTGCCAGCAGTTACTTGAACAGTTTCAATCAGCCCCAGCATTTT
d_gene: .; abundance: .; j_gene: TRBJ1-2; v_gene: TRBV18; CDR3aa: CASSPRQVTDSYGYTF; CDR3nt: TGTGCCAGCTCACCACGACAGGTTACGGATTCCTATGGCTACACCTTC
d_gene: .; abundance: .; j_gene: TRBJ1-1; v_gene: TRBV4-2; CDR3aa: CASRDSGDTEAFF; CDR3nt: TGTGCCAGCAGGGACAGCGGGGACACTGAAGCTTTCTTT
d_gene: .; abundance: once; j_gene: TRBJ1-5; v_gene: TRBV19; CDR3aa: CASSPSRGANNQPQHF; CDR3nt: TGTGCCAGTAGCCCCTCCCGGGGGGCTAACAATCAGCCCCAGCATTTT
d_gene: TRBD1; abundance: .; j_gene: TRBJ1-1; v_gene: TRBV2; CDR3aa: CASSSPGGPEAFF; CDR3nt: TGTGCCAGCAGTAGTCCAGGGGGACCGGAAGCTTTCTTT
d_gene: TRBD2; abundance: .; j_gene: TRBJ2-2; v_gene: TRBV24-1; CDR3aa: CATSDSGGVNTGELFF; CDR3nt: TGTGCCACCAGTGATTCGGGGGGGGTGAACACCGGGGAGCTGTTTTTT
d_gene: .; abundance: once; j_gene: TRBJ1-4; v_gene: TRBV7-2; CDR3aa: CASSFGDIRNEKLFF; CDR3nt: TGTGCCAGCAGCTTCGGGGACATACGGAATGAAAAACTGTTTTTT
d_gene: .; abundance: .; j_gene: TRBJ1-5; v_gene: TRBV6-4; CDR3aa: CASSDSRALNQPQHF; CDR3nt: TGTGCCAGCAGTGACTCGCGGGCCTTAAATCAGCCCCAGCATTTT
d_gene: .; abundance: once; j_gene: TRBJ2-2; v_gene: TRBV12-3/TRBV12-4; CDR3aa: CASSLGTRGELFF; CDR3nt: TGTGCCAGCAGTTTAGGGACTCGCGGTGAGCTGTTTTTT
d_gene: .; abundance: .; j_gene: TRBJ1-2; v_gene: TRBV29-1; CDR3aa: CSVERQGGGYTF; CDR3nt: TGCAGCGTTGAGCGGCAGGGCGGCGGCTACACCTTC
d_gene: .; abundance: once; j_gene: TRBJ2-5; v_gene: TRBV6-6; CDR3aa: CASSYSQEPRVTQYF; CDR3nt: TGTGCCAGCAGTTACTCACAGGAACCAAGAGTGACCCAGTACTTC
d_gene: TRBD1; abundance: .; j_gene: TRBJ2-7; v_gene: TRBV11-2; CDR3aa: CASNPTGGLHEQYF; CDR3nt: TGTGCCAGCAATCCGACAGGGGGCCTTCACGAGCAGTACTTC
d_gene: TRBD1; abundance: .; j_gene: TRBJ2-7; v_gene: TRBV5-4; CDR3aa: CASSSPDRGRDEQYF; CDR3nt: TGTGCCAGCAGCTCCCCGGACAGGGGGCGCGACGAGCAGTACTTC
d_gene: TRBD2; abundance: .; j_gene: TRBJ2-3; v_gene: TRBV7-2; CDR3aa: CASSPRTSGGADTQYF; CDR3nt: TGTGCCAGCAGCCCGAGGACTAGCGGGGGGGCAGATACGCAGTATTTT
d_gene: .; abundance: .; j_gene: TRBJ2-5; v_gene: TRBV6-2/TRBV6-3; CDR3aa: CASSKTGPGGETQYF; CDR3nt: TGTGCCAGCAGTAAAACGGGTCCTGGAGGGGAGACCCAGTACTTC
d_gene: TRBD2; abundance: .; j_gene: TRBJ2-3; v_gene: TRBV5-1; CDR3aa: CASSEQAGSSTDTQYF; CDR3nt: TGCGCCAGCAGCGAACAAGCGGGGTCTAGCACAGATACGCAGTATTTT
d_gene: TRBD2; abundance: .; j_gene: TRBJ2-5; v_gene: TRBV11-2; CDR3aa: CASGLAGGREAQYF; CDR3nt: TGTGCCAGCGGGCTAGCGGGGGGTAGAGAGGCCCAGTACTTC
d_gene: .; abundance: .; j_gene: TRBJ1-2; v_gene: TRBV19; CDR3aa: CASSNPISDYGYTF; CDR3nt: TGTGCCAGTAGTAATCCAATCTCAGACTATGGCTACACCTTC
d_gene: .; abundance: .; j_gene: TRBJ1-1; v_gene: TRBV6-6; CDR3aa: CAIKTLMNTEAFF; CDR3nt: TGTGCCATCAAGACACTCATGAACACTGAAGCTTTCTTT
d_gene: TRBD1; abundance: .; j_gene: TRBJ1-6; v_gene: TRBV30; CDR3aa: CAWSETGNSPLHF; CDR3nt: TGTGCCTGGAGTGAGACAGGGAATTCACCCCTCCACTTT
d_gene: .; abundance: .; j_gene: TRBJ1-5; v_gene: TRBV20-1; CDR3aa: CSASRGGASNQPQHF; CDR3nt: TGCAGTGCTAGTAGGGGAGGGGCGAGCAATCAGCCCCAGCATTTT
d_gene: TRBD2; abundance: .; j_gene: TRBJ2-1; v_gene: TRBV7-9; CDR3aa: CASSHYGGGNYNEQFF; CDR3nt: TGTGCCAGCAGCCATTATGGCGGGGGGAATTACAATGAGCAGTTCTTC
d_gene: TRBD1; abundance: .; j_gene: TRBJ1-2; v_gene: TRBV28; CDR3aa: CASSWGQGQGGYTF; CDR3nt: TGTGCCAGCAGTTGGGGACAGGGTCAGGGTGGCTACACCTTC
d_gene: TRBD2; abundance: .; j_gene: TRBJ2-7; v_gene: TRBV11-2; CDR3aa: CTSSLVLSGDYEQYF; CDR3nt: TGTACCAGCAGCTTAGTGCTTAGCGGGGACTACGAGCAGTACTTC
d_gene: .; abundance: .; j_gene: TRBJ1-2; v_gene: TRBV19; CDR3aa: CASSISRGYGYTF; CDR3nt: TGTGCCAGTAGTATAAGTCGGGGCTATGGCTACACCTTC
d_gene: .; abundance: few; j_gene: TRBJ1-2; v_gene: TRBV7-9; CDR3aa: CASSPRQAPNYGYTF; CDR3nt: TGTGCCAGCAGTCCCCGACAGGCCCCTAACTATGGCTACACCTTC
d_gene: .; abundance: .; j_gene: TRBJ1-2; v_gene: TRBV6-4; CDR3aa: CASSDSSYGYTF; CDR3nt: TGTGCCAGCAGTGACTCTAGCTATGGCTACACCTTC
d_gene: .; abundance: .; j_gene: TRBJ1-2; v_gene: TRBV18; CDR3aa: CASSRTGTRGYTF; CDR3nt: TGTGCCAGCTCACGGACGGGGACTCGGGGCTACACCTTC
d_gene: TRBD2; abundance: .; j_gene: TRBJ2-1; v_gene: TRBV6-5; CDR3aa: CASGTIGLAGLEQFF; CDR3nt: TGTGCCAGCGGTACAATCGGACTAGCGGGGCTAGAGCAGTTCTTC
d_gene: TRBD2; abundance: once; j_gene: TRBJ2-7; v_gene: TRBV30; CDR3aa: CAWTQRGYSYEQYF; CDR3nt: TGTGCCTGGACCCAGCGGGGGTACTCCTACGAGCAGTACTTC
d_gene: TRBD1; abundance: .; j_gene: TRBJ2-5; v_gene: TRBV4-1; CDR3aa: CASSLPWTGDPETQYF; CDR3nt: TGCGCCAGCAGCCTACCTTGGACAGGGGATCCGGAGACCCAGTACTTC
d_gene: .; abundance: .; j_gene: TRBJ1-1; v_gene: TRBV9; CDR3aa: CASSLRDTRKDTEAFF; CDR3nt: TGTGCCAGCAGCCTTCGGGACACCCGGAAGGACACTGAAGCTTTCTTT
d_gene: .; abundance: .; j_gene: TRBJ1-6; v_gene: TRBV28; CDR3aa: CASTLPTGSNSPLHF; CDR3nt: TGTGCCAGCACCCTACCGACAGGTAGTAATTCACCCCTCCACTTT
d_gene: TRBD1; abundance: .; j_gene: TRBJ2-2; v_gene: TRBV6-6; CDR3aa: CASSLPLTGQGSVIGELFF; CDR3nt: TGTGCCAGCAGTCTACCTTTAACCGGACAGGGCTCGGTTATCGGGGAGCTGTTTTTT
d_gene: TRBD2; abundance: .; j_gene: TRBJ2-2; v_gene: TRBV5-1; CDR3aa: CASSPGRTSGGTLNTGELFF; CDR3nt: TGCGCCAGCAGCCCCGGAAGGACTAGCGGGGGGACGCTGAACACCGGGGAGCTGTTTTTT
d_gene: .; abundance: .; j_gene: TRBJ2-7; v_gene: TRBV5-6; CDR3aa: CASSSAYEQYF; CDR3nt: TGTGCCAGCAGCTCCGCCTACGAGCAGTACTTC
d_gene: TRBD1; abundance: .; j_gene: TRBJ1-1; v_gene: TRBV6-6; CDR3aa: CASSYVQGALNTEAFF; CDR3nt: TGTGCCAGCAGTTACGTACAGGGGGCGTTGAACACTGAAGCTTTCTTT
d_gene: TRBD1; abundance: .; j_gene: TRBJ2-2; v_gene: TRBV6-7; CDR3aa: CASSRSGTGEDGELFF; CDR3nt: TGTGCCAGCAGTCGGTCCGGGACAGGGGAGGACGGGGAGCTGTTTTTT